Listed below are T cell receptor beta chains from one sample, sequenced in a study of vaccination and CD4 T cells after COVID-19. Their cognate antigens are unknown. Via MiXCR, TCRdb re-called the PCR reads, giving one row per CDR3 protein. The data contain just over 14,000 distinct CDR3 sequences, 50% to 55% of them seen just once; the ten biggest clones take up approximately 12%. The sequenced sample consisted of CD4+ T cells from blood, cultured in vitro. The source of these receptors is a human donor who had recovered from COVID-19. The CDR3 runs from the conserved cysteine through the conserved F or W.

j_gene: TRBJ2-5
v_gene: TRBV10-3
CDR3aa: CAIRDRSETQYF

j_gene: TRBJ1-1
v_gene: TRBV20-1
CDR3aa: CSAENRADGTEAFF

j_gene: TRBJ2-7
v_gene: TRBV24-1
CDR3aa: CATSARGDIGYEQYF

j_gene: TRBJ2-1
v_gene: TRBV6-4
CDR3aa: CASSDSTSRPQFF

j_gene: TRBJ2-1
v_gene: TRBV20-1
CDR3aa: CSAHGGLGYNEQFF

j_gene: TRBJ2-2
v_gene: TRBV25-1
CDR3aa: CASTPSTNTGELFF

j_gene: TRBJ1-2
v_gene: TRBV28
CDR3aa: CASMRDYGYTF

j_gene: TRBJ2-3
v_gene: TRBV10-2
CDR3aa: CASSRQGLAGVADTQYF

j_gene: TRBJ2-7
v_gene: TRBV4-3
CDR3aa: CASSQTFGSGSSYEQYF

j_gene: TRBJ2-1
v_gene: TRBV6-1
CDR3aa: CASTTSYNEQFF

j_gene: TRBJ2-3
v_gene: TRBV2
CDR3aa: CASSLTGITTDTQYF

j_gene: TRBJ2-7
v_gene: TRBV7-9
CDR3aa: CASSSAGLSYEQYF

j_gene: TRBJ2-7
v_gene: TRBV11-1
CDR3aa: CASSLGLAGGPVHEQYF

j_gene: TRBJ2-7
v_gene: TRBV12-3/TRBV12-4
CDR3aa: CASSLDRYEQYF

j_gene: TRBJ1-1
v_gene: TRBV3-1
CDR3aa: CASSPNRVTGSGTEAFF

j_gene: TRBJ2-7
v_gene: TRBV28
CDR3aa: CASSHGYRGRGEQYF

j_gene: TRBJ2-7
v_gene: TRBV6-1
CDR3aa: CASRTIAGTYEQYF

j_gene: TRBJ1-1
v_gene: TRBV20-1
CDR3aa: CSATTGFLTKNTEAFF

j_gene: TRBJ2-7
v_gene: TRBV18
CDR3aa: CASSPQGLAGGEQYF

j_gene: TRBJ2-7
v_gene: TRBV10-3
CDR3aa: CAAGGGSYEQYF

j_gene: TRBJ1-3
v_gene: TRBV7-8
CDR3aa: CASSLDLQERSGNTIYF

j_gene: TRBJ2-2
v_gene: TRBV7-3
CDR3aa: CASSLRGIRGLAGAGELFF

j_gene: TRBJ2-5
v_gene: TRBV6-1
CDR3aa: CASSEWLSGLVLETQYF

j_gene: TRBJ2-7
v_gene: TRBV10-2
CDR3aa: CASRTGGTYEQYF

j_gene: TRBJ2-3
v_gene: TRBV20-1
CDR3aa: CSTRDAGTPTDTQYF

j_gene: TRBJ1-5
v_gene: TRBV29-1
CDR3aa: CSVKVGGNDENQPQHF

j_gene: TRBJ2-1
v_gene: TRBV20-1
CDR3aa: CRGTGYNEQFF

j_gene: TRBJ1-5
v_gene: TRBV20-1
CDR3aa: CSASGGGRNQPQHF

j_gene: TRBJ2-7
v_gene: TRBV2
CDR3aa: CASSAQAYEQYF

j_gene: TRBJ2-3
v_gene: TRBV24-1
CDR3aa: CATSESGFTDTQYF

j_gene: TRBJ1-1
v_gene: TRBV7-9
CDR3aa: CASTGTLNTEAFF